Below are 7 T cell receptor beta chains sequenced from a single sample in a study of human T cells and chemical hapten exposure. Using its own MiXCR run on the RACE reads, TCRdb lists one record per CDR3 protein. This sample has around 260,000 distinct CDR3 sequences, with approximately 8.6% found just once. Stated time point: pre-sensitization, week 0. Treatment: therapeutic diphenylcyclopropenone sensitization with weekly scalp DPC. Material: whole blood, obtained in connection with sensitization to the hapten diphenylcyclopropenone (DPC). The receptors here all came from a woman between 35 and 50 years old with alopecia areata. Some clones in this sample may be carry-over from other donors' samples.

The chain employs TRBV10-3 and TRBJ2-3; D perhaps matches TRBD2 (6 bases). The CDR3 length is 16 residues. The germline V and J ends were trimmed by 2 bases and 1 base, with 13 bases remaining between them. Germline V gene lookup returns CDR1 ENHRY and CDR2 SYGVKD. In DNA, the CDR3 is TGTGCCATCAGTGAGGTAGCGGAGAGAGGCACAGATACGCAGTATTTT. Translating gives CAISEVAERGTDTQYF.

This clonotype was recorded a few times. The V gene is TRBV4-3, the J gene TRBJ1-6, with 7 bases lining up with TRBD1. The germline V gene has CDR1 LGHNA and CDR2 YSLEER. The CDR3 has 15 residues. The trim removed 3 bases at V and 8 bases at J, leaving 7 bases unmatched. The CDR3 DNA sequence: TGCGCCAGCAGCCAGTCGACAGGGAATTATTCACCCCTCCACTTT. Protein: CASSQSTGNYSPLHF.

The chain uses TRBV5-4 and TRBJ2-7; possible D gene TRBD2, 6 bases. Germline lookup yields CDR1 SGHNT and CDR2 YYREEE (reference sequence). The CDR3 spans 14 residues. V dropped 0 bases and J dropped 2 bases, with 9 bases sitting between them. The CDR3, as DNA: TGTGCCAGCAGCTTGGCGGGGGTCGCCTACGAGCAGTACTTC. Encoded protein: CASSLAGVAYEQYF.

This chain links TRBV24-1 with TRBJ2-3; D gene uncertain. The V gene's germline CDR1 is KGHDR and CDR2 SFDVKD. V was trimmed by 2 bases and J by 4 bases, leaving 9 bases between them. This CDR3 has 14 amino acids. The CDR3 spells CATSDYLAADTQYF. For the CDR3, the DNA is TGTGCCACCAGTGATTACCTCGCGGCAGATACGCAGTATTTT.

This clonotype has a handful of counts. The genes are TRBV5-1 and TRBJ2-7; D is perhaps TRBD1 (5 bases). CDR1 is SGHRS and CDR2 is YFSETQ in the germline V gene. V dropped 6 bases and J dropped 0 bases, with 16 bases sitting between them. CDR3 length equals 15 residues. The CDR3 nucleotides are TGCGCCAGCAACCCCCAGGGCCAGGGCTCCTACGAGCAGTACTTC. Protein: CASNPQGQGSYEQYF. Using reference TRBV5-1 and TRBJ2-7 for the parts outside the CDR3, the full variable domain is KAGVTQTPRYLIKTRGQQVTLSCSPISGHRSVSWYQQTPGQGLQFLFEYFSETQRNKGNFPGRFSGRQFSNSRSEMNVSTLELGDSALYLCASNPQGQGSYEQYFGPGTRLTVT.

The DNA for the CDR3 is TGTGCCAGTCTCGGGGAACAGGGGGCTGAAGCTTTCTTT. Translation gives CASLGEQGAEAFF. The chain joins TRBV3-1 to TRBJ1-1; 8 bases are a match to TRBD1. The trim removed 9 bases at V and 6 bases at J, leaving 9 bases unmatched. From germline, CDR1 is LGHDT and CDR2 YNNKEL (reference sequence). This CDR3 region has 13 residues.

CDR3: CSVDAADRLQYF. CDR3 in DNA: TGCAGCGTTGATGCCGCGGACAGGCTGCAGTACTTC. The J gene is TRBJ2-7, the V gene TRBV29-1; 7 bases align to TRBD1. The CDR3 covers 12 residues. Germline CDR1 SQVTM, CDR2 ANQGSEA. With 3 bases clipped from V and 9 bases from J, the junction kept 8 bases outside the gene matches.